These 16 T cell receptor beta chains originate from one sample sequenced in a study of cytomegalovirus exposure and HLA in healthy donors. The PCR used 60 Vbeta and 13 Jbeta primers. Clones were sequenced by immunoSEQ multiplex PCR, and TCRdb holds only the in-frame ones, with some missing. The sample holds some 140,000 clones, roughly 76% seen once. The source material was PBMCs. The receptor set was obtained from a woman aged 40 to 50 in good health and CMV-seronegative.

This clone appeared a few times. In nucleotides, the CDR3 is TGTGCCAGCAGTTCCCGGTCGCGGGACTATGGCTACACCTTC. This codes for CASSSRSRDYGYTF. The chain has TRBV6-5 and TRBJ1-2; no firm D call. CDR3 length equals 14 residues. Trimming took off 4 bases at V and 3 bases at J, with 12 bases between the two ends. CDR1 is MNHEY, CDR2 SVGAGI, per germline.

V usage is TRBV19 and J usage is TRBJ1-1, with a weak D call TRBD1 (5 bases). This CDR3 is built from 13 residues. Germline V CDR1 and CDR2: LNHDA, SQIVND (reference sequence). Trimming took 8 bases from V and 2 from J, leaving 12 bases between them. The CDR3 reads CASRTQGNTEAFF. The CDR3 bases are TGTGCCAGTCGCACGCAGGGAAACACTGAAGCTTTCTTT.

The rearrangement joins TRBV5-1 to TRBJ1-2; D perhaps matches TRBD1 (5 bases). Germline V gene lookup returns CDR1 SGHRS and CDR2 YFSETQ. The germline V and J ends were trimmed by 0 bases and 6 bases, with 9 bases remaining between them. The CDR3 consists of 13 residues. CDR3 sequence reads: CASSLGSGDGYTF. The DNA for the CDR3 is TGCGCCAGCAGCTTGGGATCGGGGGATGGCTACACCTTC.

The rearrangement uses TRBV2 and TRBJ2-3; tentative D call: TRBD2 (7 bases). The CDR3 runs to 12 residues. Per the germline V gene, CDR1 is SNHLY and CDR2 is FYNNEI. V was pared by 5 bases and J by 10 bases, with 13 bases between. The CDR3 nucleotides are TGTGCCAGCAGTAGGAGGGAGGGGGCGCAGTATTTT. Its protein is CASSRREGAQYF.

This chain uses TRBV7-8 with TRBJ2-1; 12 bases line up with TRBD2. The germline V gene has CDR1 SGHVS and CDR2 FQNEAQ. With 1 base clipped from V and 7 bases from J, the junction kept 8 bases outside the gene matches. The CDR3 consists of 17 residues. The DNA for the CDR3 is TGTGCCAGCAGCTTAGTGTTTCTAGCGGGGGGGCCAAATGAGCAGTTCTTC. Translation gives CASSLVFLAGGPNEQFF.

The chain recombines TRBV5-1 with TRBJ2-1; D is perhaps TRBD1 (5 bases). The CDR3 consists of 18 residues. V was shortened by 7 bases and J by 6 bases, with 29 bases between the two germline ends. CDR1 and CDR2 from the germline V gene are SGHRS and YFSETQ. The DNA of the CDR3 is TGCGCCAGCGAATACTACCCGACAGACACTGCCTCCCCCAATGAGCAGTTCTTC. It encodes CASEYYPTDTASPNEQFF.

The chain links TRBV19 to TRBJ2-7; 10 nucleotides agree with TRBD1. J was trimmed by 1 base and V by 3 bases; bases with no gene match: 3. Germline V lookup: CDR1 LNHDA, CDR2 SQIVND (reference sequence). The CDR3 is 15 residues long. DNA for the CDR3: TGTGCCAGTAGTATGACAGGGGGCTTGTCCTACGAGCAGTACTTC. Translation: CASSMTGGLSYEQYF.

The CDR3 loop is CASSPPGRRGADGYTF. Here the CDR3 DNA reads TGTGCCAGCAGCCCCCCCGGCAGACGGGGGGCTGATGGCTACACCTTC. V is TRBV2 and J is TRBJ1-2; D perhaps matches TRBD1 (6 bases). The CDR3 covers 16 residues. V lost 6 bases and J lost 6, with 23 bases in between. Germline V gives CDR1 SNHLY, CDR2 FYNNEI.

The chain carries TRBV6-1 and TRBJ1-6, with 7 bases identical to TRBD1. The CDR3 extends over 13 amino acids. Germline CDR1 MNHNS, CDR2 SASEGT. Losses at the gene ends were 10 bases for V and 10 bases for J; bases not matched to a gene: 10. The CDR3 sequence: CATATDRRSPLHF. The CDR3 DNA reads as TGTGCCACCGCGACGGACAGGCGATCACCCCTCCACTTT.

Notes on this clone: An end of the junction does not agree with germline; a read error may underlie this. The chain carries TRBV7-7 and TRBJ2-3, with 7 bases lining up with TRBD2. CDR1 SSHAT and CDR2 FNYEAQ come from the germline V gene (reference sequence). CDR3 size: 15 residues. Here the CDR3 DNA reads TGTGCTAGCAGCCCCTTGGGGGGGGACGCAGATACGCAGTATTTT. Amino acid sequence: CASSPLGGDADTQYF.

The chain links TRBV6-1 to TRBJ2-7; D is perhaps TRBD1 (6 bases). V lost 6 bases to trimming and J lost 3 bases, with 12 bases between them. CDR3 length equals 13 residues. CDR1 and CDR2 from the germline V gene are MNHNS and SASEGT. The CDR3: CASSQGQFYEQYF. The CDR3 bases are TGTGCCAGCAGCCAAGGACAGTTCTACGAGCAGTACTTC.

This clone was observed once. This chain links TRBV7-9 with TRBJ1-2, with D uncertain. This CDR3 has 12 residues. V was shortened by 5 bases and J by 5 bases, with 9 bases between the two germline ends. Germline CDR1 and CDR2: SEHNR and FQNEAQ (reference sequence). CDR3 sequence (DNA): TGTGCCAGCAGCCTACGGGAATATGGCTACACCTTC. Its protein is CASSLREYGYTF.

V is TRBV15 and J is TRBJ2-7, with 7 bases matching TRBD1. V lost 5 bases, J lost 4 bases, and 5 bases stayed unmatched. CDR1 and CDR2 (germline): LNHNV, YYDKDF (reference sequence). The length of the CDR3 is 13 residues. CDR3 amino acids: CATSLGTEYEQYF. CDR3 nucleotides: TGTGCCACCAGCCTGGGGACAGAGTACGAGCAGTACTTC.

This chain uses TRBV6-5 with TRBJ1-2, with a possible D match to TRBD1 (5 bases). V dropped 6 bases and J dropped 2 bases, with 16 bases sitting between them. CDR3 length: 15 amino acids. Looked up from germline, CDR1 is MNHEY and CDR2 is SVGAGI. CDR3 DNA: TGTGCCAGCAGCAAGGGGCCCGCACTAAACTATGGCTACACCTTC. Its protein product is CASSKGPALNYGYTF.

The rearrangement uses TRBV6-5 and TRBJ1-6; the D gene is possibly TRBD1 (5 bases). Trimming pared 6 bases from V and 15 bases from J, leaving 24 bases between. Germline CDR1 and CDR2: MNHEY and SVGAGI. CDR3 length equals 15 residues. The CDR3 reads CASSPWEVTGRNLHF. The CDR3 DNA sequence: TGTGCCAGCAGCCCATGGGAGGTAACAGGTCGTAACCTCCACTTT.

This rearrangement joins TRBV13 to TRBJ2-3; a possible D gene is TRBD2 (6 bases). The CDR3 extends over 14 amino acids. V lost 6 bases, J lost 4 bases, and 14 bases lay in between. In germline, CDR1 is PRHDT, CDR2 FYEKMQ (reference sequence). The CDR3 sequence: CASRRGGWADTQYF. For the CDR3, the DNA is TGTGCCAGCAGGCGGGGAGGTTGGGCAGATACGCAGTATTTT.